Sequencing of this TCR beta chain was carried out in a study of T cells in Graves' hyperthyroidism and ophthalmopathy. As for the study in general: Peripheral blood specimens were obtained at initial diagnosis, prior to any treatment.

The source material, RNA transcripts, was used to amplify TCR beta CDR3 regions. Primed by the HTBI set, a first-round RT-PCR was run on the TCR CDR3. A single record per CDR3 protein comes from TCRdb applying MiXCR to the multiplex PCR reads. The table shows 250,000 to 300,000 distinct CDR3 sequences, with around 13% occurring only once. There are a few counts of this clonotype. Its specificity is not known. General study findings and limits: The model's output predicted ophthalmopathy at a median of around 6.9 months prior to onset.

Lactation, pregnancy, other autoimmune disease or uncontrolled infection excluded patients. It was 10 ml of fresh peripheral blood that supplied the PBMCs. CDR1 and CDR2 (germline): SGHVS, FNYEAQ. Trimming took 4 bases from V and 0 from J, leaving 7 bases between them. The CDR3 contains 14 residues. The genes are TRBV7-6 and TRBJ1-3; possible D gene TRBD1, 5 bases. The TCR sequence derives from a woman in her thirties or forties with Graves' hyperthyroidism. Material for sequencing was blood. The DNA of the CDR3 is TGTGCCAGCAGCTCAGGGATCTCTGGAAACACCATATATTTT. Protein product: CASSSGISGNTIYF.